A single T cell receptor beta chain is shown here with its context. This table comes from immunoSEQ multiplex PCR, and its TCRdb copy is limited to in-frame clones, with some not included. The profile covers around 87,000 clones, with under 95% appearing a single time and approximately 2.4% taken by the ten largest. This specimen comes from a study of OX40 agonist ivuxolimab in advanced cancers. CDR1 is SNHLY and CDR2 is FYNNEI in the germline V gene. The CDR3 runs 14 residues. The trim removed 5 bases at V and 3 bases at J, leaving 4 bases unmatched. This receptor was taken from an adult with an advanced solid tumor such as melanoma, head and neck, liver or kidney cancer. This sequence joins TRBV2 and TRBJ2-3; 8 bases line up with TRBD2. Sequenced material: CD4+ or CD8+ T cells sorted from blood, taken in a trial of the OX40 agonist ivuxolimab. CDR3 region: CASSSGLATDTQYF. CDR3 coding DNA: TGTGCCAGCAGTTCCGGACTAGCAACAGATACGCAGTATTTT.